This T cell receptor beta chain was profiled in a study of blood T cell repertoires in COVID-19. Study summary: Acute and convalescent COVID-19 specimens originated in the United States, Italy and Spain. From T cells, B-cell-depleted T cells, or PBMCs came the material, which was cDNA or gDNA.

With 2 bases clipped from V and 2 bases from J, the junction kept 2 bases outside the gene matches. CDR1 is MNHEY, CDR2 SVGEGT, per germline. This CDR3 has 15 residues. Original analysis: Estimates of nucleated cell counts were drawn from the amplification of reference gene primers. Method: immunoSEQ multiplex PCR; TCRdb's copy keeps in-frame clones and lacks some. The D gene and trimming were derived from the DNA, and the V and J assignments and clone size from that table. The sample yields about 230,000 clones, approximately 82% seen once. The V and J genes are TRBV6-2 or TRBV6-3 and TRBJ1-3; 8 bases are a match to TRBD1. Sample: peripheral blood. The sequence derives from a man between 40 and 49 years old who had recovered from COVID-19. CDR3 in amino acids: CASSYGTGPGNTIYF. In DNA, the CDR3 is TGTGCCAGCAGTTACGGGACAGGTCCTGGAAACACCATATATTTT.